A single sample is the source of the 25 T cell receptor beta chains below, sequenced in a study of cytomegalovirus exposure and HLA in healthy donors. With 60 Vbeta and 13 Jbeta primers, the PCR was carried out. This table comes from immunoSEQ multiplex PCR, and its TCRdb copy is limited to in-frame clones, with some not included. The sample lists roughly 97,000 clones; about 80% were seen once. The sample was PBMCs. The receptors come from a young woman in good health and CMV-seropositive.

The chain couples TRBV5-5 to TRBJ1-2; no firm D call. The germline CDR1 and CDR2 sequences are SGHKS and YYEKEE (reference sequence). V was cut by 1 base and J by 8 bases, with 12 bases left in between. CDR3 length equals 13 residues. Here the CDR3 DNA reads TGTGCCAGCAGCTTGAAGGAGAGGCGAGGCTACACCTTC. Protein sequence: CASSLKERRGYTF.

CDR3 nucleotide sequence: TGCGCCAGCAGCTCCGGTCAGGGTCTAAACTATGGCTACACCTTC. Amino acids: CASSSGQGLNYGYTF. The V and J genes are TRBV5-1 and TRBJ1-2; D may be TRBD1 (5 bases). The length of the CDR3 is 15 residues. The germline CDR1 and CDR2 sequences are SGHRS and YFSETQ. The ends were cut back, 3 bases at V and 2 bases at J, with 14 bases in the middle.

The rearrangement joins TRBV7-9 to TRBJ1-5; D call uncertain. V was pared by 6 bases and J by 1 base, with 7 bases between. This CDR3 has 13 residues. Germline CDR1 SEHNR, CDR2 FQNEAQ (reference sequence). Written as DNA, the CDR3 is TGTGCCAGCAGTCCTTTAAGCAATCAGCCCCAGCATTTT. Translated, it gives CASSPLSNQPQHF.

This clone was seen once. The chain joins TRBV28 to TRBJ1-1, with 11 bases fitting TRBD1. Trimming cost V 2 bases and J 4 bases; bases outside gene matches: 6. The CDR3 extends over 16 amino acids. Per the germline V gene, CDR1 is MDHEN and CDR2 is SYDVKM. The CDR3 DNA reads as TGTGCCAGCAGTTTAGTTGGACAGGGGGCTAGCACTGAAGCTTTCTTT. Translation: CASSLVGQGASTEAFF. The variable domain in full, completed from reference TRBV28 and TRBJ1-1, reads DVKVTQSSRYLVKRTGEKVFLECVQDMDHENMFWYRQDPGLGLRLIYFSYDVKMKEKGDIPEGYSVSREKKERFSLILESASTNQTSMYLCASSLVGQGASTEAFFGQGTRLTVV.

The rearrangement joins TRBV2 to TRBJ2-7; D might be TRBD1 (5 bases). Trimming took 6 bases from V and 6 from J, leaving 12 bases between them. This CDR3 has 12 amino acids. In germline, CDR1 is SNHLY, CDR2 FYNNEI. The CDR3 nucleotides are TGTGCCAGCAGGAGAGGTGGGGCCGAGCAGTACTTC. This translates into CASRRGGAEQYF.

The rearrangement joins TRBV9 to TRBJ2-3; TRBD2 aligns across 11 bases. The V gene's germline CDR1 is SGDLS and CDR2 YYNGEE. V was clipped by 4 bases and J by 3 bases; unmatched bases: 7. The CDR3 contains 16 residues. CDR3 coding DNA: TGTGCCAGCAGCATTGTCCTAGCGGGAGGAACAGATACGCAGTATTTT. It codes for CASSIVLAGGTDTQYF.

The rearrangement joins TRBV4-1 to TRBJ2-5, with D possibly TRBD2 on 6 matching bases. The CDR3 is 14 amino acids. The germline gives CDR1 MGHRA, CDR2 YSYEKL. Trimming pared 5 bases from V and 5 bases from J, leaving 15 bases between. This chain's CDR3 is CASSDPGGKETQYF. CDR3 bases: TGCGCCAGCAGCGACCCCGGAGGGAAGGAGACCCAGTACTTC.

The chain's CDR3 is CASSTTGELRTSRYNEQFF. The CDR3, as DNA: TGTGCCAGCAGTACAACAGGGGAACTTCGGACTAGCCGGTACAATGAGCAGTTCTTC. The rearrangement links TRBV28 to TRBJ2-1; a possible D gene is TRBD2 (8 bases). Germline V gene sequence: CDR1 MDHEN, CDR2 SYDVKM. The CDR3 runs to 19 residues. Deletions cut 5 bases from V and 4 bases from J, with 27 bases between.

The chain links TRBV11-2 to TRBJ1-2, with D hard to call. V lost 0 bases and J lost 3, with 11 bases in between. Germline V gene sequence: CDR1 SGHAT, CDR2 FQNNGV. The CDR3 sequence is 15 residues long. The CDR3, as DNA: TGTGCCAGCAGCTTAGATCTTTCAGGATACTATGGCTACACCTTC. This translates into CASSLDLSGYYGYTF.

The V call is TRBV7-8, the J call TRBJ1-2, with unresolved D. The CDR3 contains 12 residues. Germline loops: CDR1 SGHVS, CDR2 FQNEAQ. Trimming removed 1 base from V and 4 bases from J, with 4 bases in between. CDR3 DNA sequence: TGTGCCAGCAGCTTAGAAGCCTATGGCTACACCTTC. Translated, it gives CASSLEAYGYTF.

The chain is built from TRBV5-5 and TRBJ2-7; weak D call: TRBD2 (5 bases). Germline V gene data show CDR1 as SGHKS and CDR2 as YYEKEE (reference sequence). Between the trimmed V and J ends, which lost 7 bases and 4 bases, there was a span of 12 bases. The CDR3 has 12 residues. Written as DNA, the CDR3 is TGTGCCAGCGGAAGTGAGGGTTACGAGCAGTACTTC. Its translation: CASGSEGYEQYF.

The rearrangement uses TRBV2 and TRBJ1-1, with a weak D call TRBD1 (5 bases). CDR1 and CDR2 from the germline V gene are SNHLY and FYNNEI. The CDR3 has 13 residues. Trimming took 2 bases from V and 5 from J, leaving 9 bases between them. This CDR3 reads CASSEQGWTEAFF. The CDR3, as DNA: TGTGCCAGCAGTGAACAGGGTTGGACTGAAGCTTTCTTT.

The chain links TRBV13 to TRBJ2-1; no firm D call. The CDR3 has 16 residues. From germline, CDR1 is PRHDT and CDR2 FYEKMQ (reference sequence). Deletions cut 5 bases from V and 9 bases from J, with 23 bases between. CDR3 amino acids: CASSPSPGVAPLEQFF. CDR3 coding DNA: TGTGCCAGCAGCCCATCCCCCGGCGTAGCCCCCCTTGAGCAGTTCTTC.

The chain links TRBV11-2 to TRBJ1-1, with D perhaps TRBD1 (6 bases). Deletions cut 1 base from V and 6 bases from J, with 12 bases between. Germline V gives CDR1 SGHAT, CDR2 FQNNGV. The CDR3 length is 14 residues. CDR3 in amino acids: CASSLVTGWAEAFF. The CDR3 DNA reads as TGTGCCAGCAGCTTAGTCACAGGGTGGGCTGAAGCTTTCTTT.

This clone was seen only a few times. The rearrangement joins TRBV5-1 to TRBJ2-7; possibly TRBD2 for D (5 bases). Between the trimmed V and J ends, which lost 1 base and 3 bases, there was a span of 14 bases. Germline CDR1 SGHRS, CDR2 YFSETQ. This CDR3 contains 15 residues. The CDR3: CASSLMQPGSYEQYF. CDR3 coding DNA: TGCGCCAGCAGCTTGATGCAGCCGGGGAGCTACGAGCAGTACTTC.

The chain links TRBV6-5 to TRBJ2-5; maybe TRBD2 (6 bases). Gene TRBJ2-7 matches the end of the DNA better, so the J call may be wrong. The length of the CDR3 is 13 residues. Germline assignment: CDR1 MNHEY and CDR2 SVGAGI. The CDR3 nucleotides read TGTGCCAGCACCCCGGGGGATTCCGACGAGCAGTACTTC. It yields the protein CASTPGDSDEQYF.

V gene TRBV19 combines with J gene TRBJ2-1; TRBD2 aligns across 8 bases. The CDR3 length is 14 residues. With 5 bases clipped from V and 0 bases from J, the junction kept 0 bases outside the gene matches. The germline V gene has CDR1 LNHDA and CDR2 SQIVND (reference sequence). This chain's CDR3 is CASSAGGSYNEQFF. The CDR3 DNA follows: TGTGCCAGTAGTGCGGGGGGCTCCTACAATGAGCAGTTCTTC.

V usage is TRBV28 and J usage is TRBJ2-3; 13 bases map to TRBD2. The ends lost 6 bases at V and 6 bases at J; junction bases unmatched: 6. The CDR3 runs to 15 residues. CDR1 is MDHEN and CDR2 is SYDVKM in the germline V gene. The CDR3, as DNA: TGTGCCAGCAGACGGACTAGCGGGAGAAGCGATACGCAGTATTTT. Its protein is CASRRTSGRSDTQYF.

This chain uses TRBV30 with TRBJ2-3; 10 positions match TRBD1. This CDR3 spans 17 amino acids. Germline CDR1 is GTSNPN and CDR2 is SVGIG (reference sequence). With V trimmed by 2 bases and J by 4 bases, 12 bases remained unmatched. The CDR3 region is CAWSSPPGQGNADTQYF. The CDR3 DNA is TGTGCCTGGAGTAGCCCCCCGGGACAGGGGAATGCAGATACGCAGTATTTT.

This clone appeared once. The rearrangement links TRBV7-6 to TRBJ2-7; tentative D call: TRBD2 (5 bases). Germline V CDR1 and CDR2: SGHVS, FNYEAQ. V was pared by 2 bases and J by 4 bases, with 15 bases between. The CDR3 has 15 residues. In DNA, the CDR3 is TGTGCCAGCAGCTTACCTAGCCCGAACGGATACGAGCAGTACTTC. This sequence encodes CASSLPSPNGYEQYF.

J is TRBJ2-1 and V is TRBV6-1; no firm D call. The CDR3 covers 11 residues. V was clipped by 4 bases and J by 9 bases, with 7 bases between them. Germline CDR1 and CDR2: MNHNS and SASEGT. CDR3 amino acids: CASSVGREQFF. The CDR3 DNA sequence: TGTGCCAGCAGTGTGGGCCGTGAGCAGTTCTTC.

V gene TRBV27 combines with J gene TRBJ1-2; a possible D gene is TRBD1 (6 bases). CDR1 and CDR2 from the germline V gene are MNHEY and SMNVEV (reference sequence). Trimming pared 5 bases from V and 8 bases from J, leaving 9 bases between. CDR3 length: 11 residues. CDR3 coding DNA: TGTGCCAGCAGTCAGGGGAACGGCTACACCTTC. It specifies CASSQGNGYTF.

The rearrangement uses TRBV6-6 and TRBJ2-7; 7 positions match TRBD2. CDR1 is MNHNY and CDR2 is SVGAGI in the germline V gene (reference sequence). This CDR3 contains 15 residues. Trimming at V came to 5 bases and at J to 0 bases, leaving 7 bases not matched to a gene. The CDR3 DNA reads as TGTGCCAGCAGTCGACTAGCCGGTAGCTCCTACGAGCAGTACTTC. It translates to CASSRLAGSSYEQYF.

The chain recombines TRBV5-8 with TRBJ2-7; 10 positions match TRBD2. Trimming took 3 bases from V and 1 from J; bases not matched to a gene: 7. Germline V gene sequence: CDR1 SGHTS, CDR2 YDEGEE. The CDR3 spans 16 residues. The CDR3 reads CASSYHWTSGSYEQYF. The CDR3 coding sequence is TGTGCCAGCAGCTACCACTGGACTAGCGGTTCCTACGAGCAGTACTTC. The full variable domain, with the rest looked up from reference TRBV5-8 and TRBJ2-7, is EAGVTQSPTHLIKTRGQQATLRCSPISGHTSVYWYQQALGLGLQFLLWYDEGEERNRGNFPPRFSGRQFPNYSSELNVNALELEDSALYLCASSYHWTSGSYEQYFGPGTRLTVT.

V is TRBV30 and J is TRBJ2-3; D not certain. The CDR3 runs to 12 residues. Germline assignment: CDR1 GTSNPN and CDR2 SVGIG (reference sequence). V dropped 8 bases and J dropped 10 bases, with 19 bases sitting between them. CDR3 in amino acids: CAASTQLIAQYF. In DNA form, the CDR3 reads TGTGCCGCCTCTACTCAACTAATCGCGCAGTATTTT.